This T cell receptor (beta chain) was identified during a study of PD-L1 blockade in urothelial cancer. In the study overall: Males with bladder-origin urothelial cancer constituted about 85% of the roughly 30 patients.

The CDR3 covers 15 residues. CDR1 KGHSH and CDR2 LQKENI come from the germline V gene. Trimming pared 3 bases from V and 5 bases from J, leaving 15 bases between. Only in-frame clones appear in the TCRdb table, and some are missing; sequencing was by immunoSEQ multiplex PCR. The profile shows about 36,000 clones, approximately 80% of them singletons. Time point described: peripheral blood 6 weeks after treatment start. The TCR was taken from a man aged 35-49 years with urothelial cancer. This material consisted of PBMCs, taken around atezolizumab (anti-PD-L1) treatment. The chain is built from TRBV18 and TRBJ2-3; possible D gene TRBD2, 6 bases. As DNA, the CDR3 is TGTGCCAGCTCACCGGGGACTCGGGCCGGAGATACGCAGTATTTT. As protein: CASSPGTRAGDTQYF.